This TCR beta chain was recovered during a study of cytomegalovirus exposure and HLA in healthy donors (dated by TCRdb to the late 2010s). Background on the whole study: In an earlier analysis of some 550 of the donors, under 300 Gb of sequence data and about 110 million unique TCR beta sequences from about 179 million T cells were reported. Roughly 290 gigabases of sequencing data and approximately 91 million unique TCR sequences made up an early release that covered fewer than 650 HLA-typed donors. Among the approximately 420 genotyped donors, under 90% belonged to the genetic ancestry cluster associated with self-reported Caucasian donors. The study was designed to test whether signatures of past pathogen exposure could be identified by cataloging public T cell receptors. The T cell repertoires of about 700 subjects were profiled by immunosequencing and related to cytomegalovirus serostatus. In addition to the first cohort of about 650 subjects, a separate validation cohort of 130 or so different subjects was used. High-throughput TCR immunosequencing, statistical association of individual TCRs with disease status, and machine learning were combined to predict cytomegalovirus infection status. A later analysis re-analyzed previously published TCR beta repertoires from approximately 700 donors and added high-resolution HLA genotyping to study TCR occurrence patterns. Rather than drawing on any new phenotypic data, the later analysis identified candidate immune exposures from TCR beta sequences and the way those sequences occurred across donors. In an earlier analysis of roughly 580 of the donors, high-throughput TCR beta sequencing was used to judge whether each TCR beta V gene segment behaved as functional or pseudogenic. Alongside the repertoire data, information on donor age, sex, ethnicity and CMV serostatus was compiled. A later genetic analysis used genome-wide SNP genotypes for about 60% of the 666 donors, treating that subset as a discovery cohort. All discovery cohort repertoires had been generated using a single sequencing platform. Both class I and class II loci were covered by HLA typing, at four-digit resolution. Typing coverage varied by locus: about 620-640 donors for A, B, C, DRB1 and DQB1; 500 to 550 for DQA1; about 600 for DPA1; fewer than 480 for DPB1. Five DR-DQ haplotypes were handled as single units for association and clustering because linkage in the cohort was strong. On average, approximately 250,000 unique TCR beta nucleotide sequences were sequenced per donor among 398 genotyped donors of the cohort, with roughly a sixth of those sequences being non-productive.

V trim: 6 bases; J trim: 7 bases; unmatched bases: 3. As encoded in the germline V gene (reference sequence), CDR1 is MNHEY while CDR2 is SMNVEV. Inclusive of the bounding cysteine and phenylalanine, the CDR3 is 13 residues long. The CDR3 DNA has 39 bases and is translated from base 1. In total, just over 650 healthy bone marrow donors made up the cohort. All cohort members were sampled while nominally healthy, although unrecorded immune exposures were likely present. The donor was CMV seronegative and belonged to the group of approximately 320 seronegative cohort members. Each donor provided a peripheral blood sample, and peripheral blood mononuclear cells were used for TCR beta sequencing. Genomic DNA extraction from the blood cell samples was performed with the Qiagen DNeasy Blood Extraction Kit. Overall study results and their limits: When HLA alleles, especially DR and DQ, strongly co-occurred, attributing TCR associations to individual alleles was difficult. Sequencing depth was assumed to be roughly uniform across donors in the presence/absence analyses, though that assumption may not hold. Because counts were too low, about 18 rarely observed V segments, including chromosome 9 orphons, were excluded from the earlier analysis of 587 of the donors. A later analysis found that most CMV-associated TCR beta chains appeared HLA-restricted, with HLA associations seemingly driven largely by CMV exposure. In a later analysis, more than 15,000 TCR beta sequences were associated with specific HLA alleles at a false discovery rate of 0.05. Broadly in line with IMGT annotations, most TCR beta V segments showed up in productive rearrangements about 90% or about 30% of the time in an earlier analysis of some 590 of the donors. The 87-base-pair reads could not distinguish some IMGT-functional V segments, including TRBV6-2 and TRBV6-3, so those segments were excluded. The only immune exposure information available for the cohort was CMV serostatus. This cohort had only TCR beta chains sequenced, and the lack of alpha or paired-chain data limited which features could be detected. A later genetic analysis associated a missense DCLRE1C variant with V-gene and J-gene trimming of TCR beta chains, and an independent cohort replicated the association. A later genetic analysis reported fewer N-insertions in productive TCRs among donors in an Asian-associated ancestry cluster than the roughly 700-donor mean. Because HLA typing was unavailable for some donors at each locus, only the typed subset was used in association tests. Most TCR sequences were seen in very few donors, while some public TCRs were found in many individuals. A further reported finding was that TCR beta sequences accurately predicted the HLA-A and HLA-B alleles for most subjects in the first cohort. The authors suggested that the approach could potentially be extended to other disease states and immunological phenotypes. The study listed 150 to 200 TCR beta chains as associated with cytomegalovirus. In a later analysis, TCR association rates were found to vary across HLA loci, with the most associated TCRs seen for DRB1 alleles and the fewest for HLA-C alleles. In a later analysis, HLA-associated TCR beta chains were found to be more clonally expanded and to have lower generation probabilities than equally common non-associated chains. A few of the identified cytomegalovirus-associated TCR beta chains were confirmed in vitro to be specific for cytomegalovirus antigens. According to a later analysis, parvovirus B19, influenza, CMV and Epstein-Barr virus appeared linked to several top co-occurrence clusters. Linkage disequilibrium might explain the correlated functional status among segregating V segments, but an unknown experimental factor could not be excluded. The sequencing pipeline was judged likely to have produced a cluster of highly shared sequence variants as a technical artifact. In both the original and validation cohorts, the classifier was reported to diagnose cytomegalovirus status with high specificity and sensitivity.

Libraries were constructed by the immunoSEQ multiplex PCR assay. The multiplex PCR relied on a mix of 60 forward primers for TCR Vbeta segments and 13 reverse primers for TCR Jbeta segments. A multiplex PCR assay on genomic DNA amplified the CDR3 region of rearranged TCR beta genes. On the Illumina HiSeq System, the amplified TCR beta libraries were sequenced as 87-base-pair reads. For the original study's pipeline: Across the 666 repertoires, a later analysis counted around 80 million unique TCR beta chains, roughly 11 million of which were shared by at least two donors. To remove PCR and sequencing errors, raw reads were error-corrected and collapsed into unique sequences using a nearest-neighbor algorithm that merged closely related sequences. Alignment of CDR3 sequences to IMGT reference sequences was used to assign V, D and J gene segments. For a sequence to be retained, at least a six-nucleotide match to both a V gene segment and a J gene segment was required. Rearrangements were called productive when the CDR3 lacked stop codons and stayed in frame with V and J; all others were non-productive. CDR3 was defined according to IMGT convention as the region running from the second conserved V-encoded cysteine to the conserved J-encoded phenylalanine. Sequences without an unambiguous match to a single V gene segment were excluded from the earlier analysis of approximately 560 of the donors. An earlier analysis of under 750 of the donors called V segments functional above 56.7% productive rearrangements and segregating when the between-donor standard deviation exceeded 5%. A statistical classification framework was built to diagnose cytomegalovirus status from the catalog of TCR beta chain sequences. In a later analysis, V and J genes were assigned by comparing TCR nucleotide sequences against IMGT/GENE-DB human TR gene sequences. A later analysis assigned CDR3 sequences and most-parsimonious VDJ recombination scenarios with the TCRdist pipeline. In a later analysis, every TCR beta chain was defined by the combination of its CDR3 amino acid sequence and its V-gene family, and reads without a unique V-gene family were dropped. As a way to deal with suspected cross-contamination and a sequencing artifact, a later analysis dropped hundreds of nucleotide sequences that were highly shared and had low generation probability. A later analysis calculated a clonal expansion index for each public chain from normalized within-repertoire ranks of inferred template counts. In a later analysis, generation probabilities were computed using a VDJ recombination model fitted to out-of-frame rearrangements, and the results were checked against IGoR. A later analysis scored TCR-TCR, TCR-HLA and TCR-CMV co-occurrence with hypergeometric tests, applying a repertoire-size bias correction to TCR pairs. In a later analysis, false discovery rates were estimated by permuting HLA or CMV assignments 20 times. A later analysis grouped co-occurring TCRs with DBSCAN, adding TCRdist sequence similarity when clustering within HLA-allele-positive subsets. Repertoires with fewer than 30,000 or more than 120,000 public chains were left out of co-occurrence clustering, as were about 5 repertoires with anomalous nucleotide sharing. TCRdb stores this immuneACCESS table with in-frame sequences only. Part of the clones is absent; in the studies checked, under half of the shortfall reflects unresolved V genes, and no reason is known for the rest. V and J calls and clone size are those listed in that table; D and trimming were worked out from the DNA. In this sample the table shows around 180,000 clones, approximately 71% of which occur a single time. The top ten hold approximately 1.6% of the sample.

Worth noting for this clone: Its recognized antigen is unknown. The sample holds no much larger clone one base away, and base qualities are not on file.

The rearranged segments are TRBV27 and TRBJ1-1, and 12 junction bases match TRBD1. The material sequenced was PBMCs. This clonotype was sampled from a girl aged 5-17 years in good health and CMV-seronegative. The CDR3 region reads CASRGQGAYEAFF. The DNA sequence is TGTGCCAGCAGGGGACAGGGGGCTTATGAAGCTTTCTTT.